This TCR beta chain was recorded in a study of sequential checkpoint blockade in melanoma. About the study: First-line arms were nivolumab then ipilimumab, or the reverse, randomized 1:1. After both sequences, patients received maintenance nivolumab.

Generated by immunoSEQ multiplex PCR, the TCRdb table keeps only in-frame clones and is missing some. Altogether about 32,000 clones are present, roughly 84% being singletons, with the ten largest covering 15% to 20%. The length of the CDR3 is 15 residues. CDR1 and CDR2 from the germline V gene are SGHDT and YYEEEE. Between the trimmed V and J ends, which lost 0 bases and 2 bases, there was a span of 9 bases. Treatment given: randomized to nivolumab then ipilimumab (arm A) or the reverse (arm B). None of the patients previously received DNA-damaging chemotherapy. From thawed PBMCs, live CD3+CD8+ cells negative for CD19 and CD56 were sorted.

The sequences come from CD8+ T cells sorted from blood (inferred from file names), collected from a patient given nivolumab and ipilimumab in sequence. The chain uses TRBV5-6 and TRBJ1-5; D might be TRBD1 (6 bases). This sequence was found in a human donor with melanoma. CDR3: CASSLGQAGNQPQHF. CDR3 DNA sequence: TGTGCCAGCAGCTTGGGACAGGCGGGCAATCAGCCCCAGCATTTT.